This TCR beta chain was observed in a study of T cells in Graves' hyperthyroidism and ophthalmopathy. Of note for this clonotype: What it recognizes is unknown.

The CDR3 contains 18 residues. Trimming pared 2 bases from V and 4 bases from J, leaving 21 bases between. Germline lookup yields CDR1 MDHEN and CDR2 SYDVKM. The TCR beta CDR3 regions underwent amplification using RNA transcripts as the source. Researchers ran a first-round RT-PCR on the TCR CDR3 using the HTBI primer set. TCRdb re-called the multiplex PCR reads through MiXCR, storing one row per CDR3 protein. Among some 500,000 distinct CDR3 sequences, roughly 16% were seen once, and the ten largest hold 25% to 35%. Uncontrolled infections, other autoimmune diseases, pregnancy or lactation led to exclusion of patients. PBMCs came from around 9.7 ml fresh peripheral blood. Study-level points and caveats: Most thyroid clonotypes with frequency above 0.001 were detected in blood.

The V gene is TRBV28, the J gene TRBJ1-5, with a possible D match to TRBD1 (5 bases). What was sequenced was blood. The TCR comes from a woman between 25 and 40 years old with Graves' ophthalmopathy. The CDR3 loop is CASSLAGREGWDNQPQHF. The CDR3 DNA is TGTGCCAGCAGTTTAGCTGGCAGGGAGGGGTGGGATAATCAGCCCCAGCATTTT.